The rows below give T cell receptor beta chains drawn from one sample of a study of technical replicates of blood from a handful of donors. This table comes from immunoSEQ multiplex PCR, and its TCRdb copy is limited to in-frame clones, with some not included. The data contain around 80,000 clones, 95% to 98% of them seen just once; the ten biggest clones take up around 0.15%. The sample taken for sequencing was T cells isolated from PBMCs. Receptors were obtained from a human donor in good health. CDR3s include the opening cysteine and the closing phenylalanine or tryptophan. The D gene is left open where the match is weak. Expanded clones get a size class; other rows say once, few or many, or leave the size out.

d_gene	v_gene	j_gene	abundance	CDR3nt	CDR3aa
TRBD1	TRBV15	TRBJ1-2	-	TGTGCCACCAGCAGCCAGACAGGGGGCGCGGGATATCGTGGCTACACCTTC	CATSSQTGGAGYRGYTF
TRBD1	TRBV9	TRBJ1-2	-	TGTGCCAGCAGTATGACTGGGACAGGGGACTATGGCTACACCTTC	CASSMTGTGDYGYTF
-	TRBV28	TRBJ1-2	-	TGTGCCAGCAGGCGACAGCTGGGTCGATATGGCTACACCTTC	CASRRQLGRYGYTF
-	TRBV7-9	TRBJ1-3	-	TGTGCCAGCAGCTCCCCCTCCAGGGAAATTACTGGAAACACCATATATTTT	CASSSPSREITGNTIYF
-	TRBV4-1	TRBJ1-1	-	TGCGCCAGCAGCCCGAGGCAGGGCCCTGAAGCTTTCTTT	CASSPRQGPEAFF
-	TRBV5-4	TRBJ1-2	-	TGTGCCAGCAGCTTCGGTTTCGCCTCCTGGGGCTACACCTTC	CASSFGFASWGYTF
-	TRBV10-3	TRBJ1-2	once	TGTGCCATCAGTGATCTAGGCGGGAACTATGGCTACACCTTC	CAISDLGGNYGYTF
-	TRBV5-1	TRBJ2-2	-	TGCGCCAGCACCCCCAGGAACACCGGGGAGCTGTTTTTT	CASTPRNTGELFF
TRBD1	TRBV2	TRBJ2-1	once	TGTGCCAGCGGGCGGCAGACAGGGTCGGATGAGCAGTTCTTC	CASGRQTGSDEQFF
-	TRBV2	TRBJ1-1	-	TGTGCCAGCACTGACGAGGGGGACACTGAAGCTTTCTTT	CASTDEGDTEAFF
TRBD1	TRBV30	TRBJ2-3	-	TGTGCCTGGAACACAGGGGGCGTGGATACGCAGTATTTT	CAWNTGGVDTQYF
-	TRBV5-1	TRBJ1-1	-	TGCGCCAGCAGCAAGGTGCGGGGTAACACTGAAGCTTTCTTT	CASSKVRGNTEAFF
-	TRBV7-8	TRBJ2-7	-	TGTGCCAGCAGCTTATGGGCAGGGGACGAGCAGTACTTC	CASSLWAGDEQYF
TRBD2	TRBV7-8	TRBJ2-3	-	TGTGCCAGCAGCTCGATTTACGGACTAGCGGGGGGTAAAGATACGCAGTATTTT	CASSSIYGLAGGKDTQYF
TRBD2	TRBV2	TRBJ2-3	once	TGTGCCAGCGGGTGGACTAGCGGAGACCCTCTCACAGATACGCAGTATTTT	CASGWTSGDPLTDTQYF
TRBD1	TRBV6-1	TRBJ2-2	once	TGTGCCAGCAGTGCACCCTACCGGGACAGGGGTAACACCGGGGAGCTGTTTTTT	CASSAPYRDRGNTGELFF
TRBD1	TRBV6-5	TRBJ1-2	-	TGTGCCAGCAGCGACAGGGGACTTTATGGCTACACCTTC	CASSDRGLYGYTF
TRBD1	TRBV29-1	TRBJ2-6	once	TGCAGCGTTCTGATAGACAGGGTGGGAGTCCTGACTTTC	CSVLIDRVGVLTF
TRBD1	TRBV5-1	TRBJ2-7	-	TGCGCCAGCAGCCGGACAGGCTCGCCTATCTACGAGCAGTACTTC	CASSRTGSPIYEQYF
-	TRBV11-2	TRBJ2-6	-	TGTGCCAGCAGCTTAGGCAGGGCTGGGGCCAACGTCCTGACTTTC	CASSLGRAGANVLTF
TRBD1	TRBV18	TRBJ2-5	-	TGTGCCAGCTCACGGGGACAGCAAGAGACCCAGTACTTC	CASSRGQQETQYF
-	TRBV7-3	TRBJ2-4	-	TGTGCCAGCAGTACGGCGGGATCCAAAAACATTCAGTACTTC	CASSTAGSKNIQYF
-	TRBV7-3	TRBJ2-3	-	TGTGCCAGCAGCTTCCAACCACATGGCACAGATACGCAGTATTTT	CASSFQPHGTDTQYF
-	TRBV20-1	TRBJ1-2	-	TGCAGTGCCGCAGTGGGGAGAGGCTACACCTTC	CSAAVGRGYTF
-	TRBV7-3	TRBJ1-1	-	TGTGCCAGCAGCTTAAATACAGCGGCTGAAGCTTTCTTT	CASSLNTAAEAFF
TRBD1	TRBV19	TRBJ2-3	-	TGTGCCAGTAGTACCCTGCCGGGACAGCGCACAGATACGCAGTATTTT	CASSTLPGQRTDTQYF
-	TRBV7-3	TRBJ1-1	-	TGTGCCAGCAGCTTACGCTCCCTAAACACTGAAGCTTTCTTT	CASSLRSLNTEAFF
-	TRBV28	TRBJ2-3	-	TGTGCCAGCACCCCGGGGGTCTCCGGTACGCAGTATTTT	CASTPGVSGTQYF
-	TRBV27	TRBJ2-7	-	TGTGCCAGCAGTTTATCACCCCCTCGGACAGCCTACGAGCAGTACTTC	CASSLSPPRTAYEQYF
-	TRBV7-2	TRBJ2-3	-	TGTGCCAGCAGGACTTTGGGGTATGGGGCAGGGGGGATCCCAGATACGCAGTATTTT	CASRTLGYGAGGIPDTQYF
TRBD1	TRBV2	TRBJ1-4	-	TGTGCCAGCCGCCTCCGGGACAGGGATGAAAAACTGTTTTTT	CASRLRDRDEKLFF